The 6 T cell receptor beta chains below were found in one sample sequenced in a study of OX40 agonist ivuxolimab in advanced cancers. Repertoires were generated with immunoSEQ multiplex PCR, while TCRdb's copy carries only in-frame clones and drops some. The sample includes about 28,000 clones, less than 90% of them seen just once. The source material was CD4+ or CD8+ T cells sorted from blood, sampled in a trial of the OX40 agonist ivuxolimab. These receptors came from an adult with an advanced solid tumor such as melanoma, head and neck, liver or kidney cancer.

In its sample, this clone was seen a few times. The chain joins TRBV12-5 to TRBJ1-1; a weak D match, TRBD1 (6 bases). In germline, CDR1 is LGHNT, CDR2 FRNRAP. Trimming removed 5 bases at V and 0 bases at J, with 10 bases between. The CDR3 totals 14 residues. This chain's CDR3 is CASGLRGMNTEAFF. DNA of the CDR3: TGTGCTAGTGGTCTCAGGGGAATGAACACTGAAGCTTTCTTT.

The chain employs TRBV4-1 and TRBJ2-7; no clear D. V lost 1 base and J 5 bases, leaving 6 bases between the germline ends. Per the germline V gene, CDR1 is MGHRA and CDR2 is YSYEKL. CDR3 size: 12 residues. This CDR3 reads CASSQGNHEQYF. The CDR3 coding sequence is TGCGCCAGCAGCCAAGGAAACCACGAGCAGTACTTC.

The chain combines TRBV5-6 with TRBJ2-2, with a tentative D call TRBD2 (5 bases). Germline V gene lookup returns CDR1 SGHDT and CDR2 YYEEEE. The CDR3 length is 15 residues. Trimming took 3 bases from V and 0 from J, leaving 9 bases between them. CDR3 coding DNA: TGTGCCAGCAGCTCAGACGGGACGAACACCGGGGAGCTGTTTTTT. Translating gives CASSSDGTNTGELFF.

The V call is TRBV2, the J call TRBJ2-3; perhaps TRBD2 as D (5 bases). The germline V gene has CDR1 SNHLY and CDR2 FYNNEI. The V end lost 0 bases, the J end lost 1 base, and 11 bases lay between the germline ends. The length of the CDR3 is 16 residues. The chain's CDR3 is CASSEAPGGGTDTQYF. CDR3 nucleotide sequence: TGTGCCAGCAGTGAAGCACCAGGAGGTGGCACAGATACGCAGTATTTT.

V usage is TRBV27 and J usage is TRBJ1-5, with 7 bases that match TRBD1. Per the germline V gene, CDR1 is MNHEY and CDR2 is SMNVEV (reference sequence). This CDR3 is 15 amino acids long. J was trimmed by 6 bases and V by 5 bases; bases with no gene match: 10. In DNA, the CDR3 is TGTGCCAGCAGTCTGACAGGGTTTCAGGGTCAGCCCCAGCATTTT. This codes for CASSLTGFQGQPQHF.

The V and J genes are TRBV9 and TRBJ2-4; no reliable D call. This CDR3 has 14 amino acids. The germline V and J ends were trimmed by 0 bases and 6 bases, with 10 bases remaining between them. Germline CDR1 reads SGDLS; CDR2 reads YYNGEE. In DNA form, the CDR3 reads TGTGCCAGCAGCGTAGCTGGACCACTAAACATTCAGTACTTC. Its protein product is CASSVAGPLNIQYF.